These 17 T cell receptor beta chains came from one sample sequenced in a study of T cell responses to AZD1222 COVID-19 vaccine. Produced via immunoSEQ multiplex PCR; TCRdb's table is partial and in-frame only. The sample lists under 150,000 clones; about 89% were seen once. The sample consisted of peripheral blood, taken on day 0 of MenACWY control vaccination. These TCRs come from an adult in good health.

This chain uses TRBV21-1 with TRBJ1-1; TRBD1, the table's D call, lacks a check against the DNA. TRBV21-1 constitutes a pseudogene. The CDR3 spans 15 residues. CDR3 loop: CASSKADRENTEAFF. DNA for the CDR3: TGTGCCAGCAGCAAAGCAGACAGGGAGAACACTGAAGCTTTCTTT.

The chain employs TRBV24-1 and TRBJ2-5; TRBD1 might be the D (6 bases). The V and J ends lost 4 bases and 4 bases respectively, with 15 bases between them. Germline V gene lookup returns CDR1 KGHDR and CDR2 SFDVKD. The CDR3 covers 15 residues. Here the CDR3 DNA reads TGTGCCACCAGTGAGAACAGGGCGAATGGAGAGACCCAGTACTTC. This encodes CATSENRANGETQYF.

The DNA for the CDR3 is TGTGCCAGCAGCCAGTTCAGGGTTTCGGAGCAGTTCTTC. Translating gives CASSQFRVSEQFF. This chain uses TRBV14 with TRBJ2-1; the D gene is possibly TRBD1 (5 bases). Trimming shortened V by 3 bases and J by 10 bases, and 13 bases separated the two germline ends. The CDR3 spans 13 residues. Germline loops: CDR1 SGHDN, CDR2 FVKESK.

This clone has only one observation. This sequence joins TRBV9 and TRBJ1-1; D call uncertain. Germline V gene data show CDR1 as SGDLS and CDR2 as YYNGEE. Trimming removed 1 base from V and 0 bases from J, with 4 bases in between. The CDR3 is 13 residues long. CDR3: CASSVSMNTEAFF. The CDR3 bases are TGTGCCAGCAGCGTAAGCATGAACACTGAAGCTTTCTTT.

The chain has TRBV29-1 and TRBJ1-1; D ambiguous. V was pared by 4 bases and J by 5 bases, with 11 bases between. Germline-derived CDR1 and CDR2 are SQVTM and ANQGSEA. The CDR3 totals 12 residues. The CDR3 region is CSVGEDGTEAFF. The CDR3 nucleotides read TGCAGCGTTGGGGAGGATGGGACTGAAGCTTTCTTT. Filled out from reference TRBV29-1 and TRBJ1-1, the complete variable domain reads SAVISQKPSRDICQRGTSLTIQCQVDSQVTMMFWYRQQPGQSLTLIATANQGSEATYESGFVIDKFPISRPNLTFSTLTVSNMSPEDSSIYLCSVGEDGTEAFFGQGTRLTVV.

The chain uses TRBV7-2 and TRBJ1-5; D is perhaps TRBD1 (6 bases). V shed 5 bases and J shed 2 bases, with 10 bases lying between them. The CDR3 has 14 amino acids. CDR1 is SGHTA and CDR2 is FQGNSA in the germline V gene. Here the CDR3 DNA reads TGTGCCAGCAGCCTCAGACAGGGCAATCAGCCCCAGCATTTT. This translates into CASSLRQGNQPQHF.

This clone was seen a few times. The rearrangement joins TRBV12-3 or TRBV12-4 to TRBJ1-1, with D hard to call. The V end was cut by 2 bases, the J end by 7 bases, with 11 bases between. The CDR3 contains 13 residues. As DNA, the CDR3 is TGTGCCAGCAGTTTAAAGGCAAGATTTGAAGCTTTCTTT. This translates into CASSLKARFEAFF.

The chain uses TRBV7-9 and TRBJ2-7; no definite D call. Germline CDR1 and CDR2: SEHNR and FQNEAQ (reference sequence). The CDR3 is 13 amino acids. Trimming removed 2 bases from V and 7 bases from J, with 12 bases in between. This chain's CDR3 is CASSLSSSREQYF. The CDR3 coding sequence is TGTGCCAGCAGCTTAAGCTCTTCCCGGGAGCAGTACTTC.

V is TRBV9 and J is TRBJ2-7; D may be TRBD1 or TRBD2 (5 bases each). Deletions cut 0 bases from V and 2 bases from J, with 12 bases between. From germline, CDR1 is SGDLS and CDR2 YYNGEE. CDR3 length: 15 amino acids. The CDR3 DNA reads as TGTGCCAGCAGCGTAGCCGGGACGGCTACCTACGAGCAGTACTTC. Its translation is CASSVAGTATYEQYF.

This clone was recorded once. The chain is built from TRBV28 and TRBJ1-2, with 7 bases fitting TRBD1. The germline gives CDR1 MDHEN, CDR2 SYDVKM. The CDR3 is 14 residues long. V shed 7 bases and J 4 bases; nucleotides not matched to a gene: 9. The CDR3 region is CASTGEGATYGYTF. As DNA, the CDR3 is TGTGCCAGCACCGGCGAGGGGGCGACCTATGGCTACACCTTC.

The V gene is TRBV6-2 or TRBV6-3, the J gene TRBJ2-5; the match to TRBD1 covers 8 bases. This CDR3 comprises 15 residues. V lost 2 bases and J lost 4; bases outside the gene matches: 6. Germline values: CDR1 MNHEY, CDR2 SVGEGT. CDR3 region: CASSYIAGGGETQYF. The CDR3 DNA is TGTGCCAGCAGTTACATCGCAGGGGGCGGAGAGACCCAGTACTTC.

CDR3 sequence reads: CARQRGLAGIYNEQFF. The CDR3 DNA follows: TGTGCCAGGCAGAGAGGACTAGCGGGAATCTACAATGAGCAGTTCTTC. This sequence joins TRBV19 and TRBJ2-1, with TRBD2 identical over 12 bases. The J segment lost 3 bases and the V segment lost 9 bases, leaving 9 bases of the junction unmatched. The CDR3 covers 16 residues. Germline V gene lookup returns CDR1 LNHDA and CDR2 SQIVND (reference sequence).

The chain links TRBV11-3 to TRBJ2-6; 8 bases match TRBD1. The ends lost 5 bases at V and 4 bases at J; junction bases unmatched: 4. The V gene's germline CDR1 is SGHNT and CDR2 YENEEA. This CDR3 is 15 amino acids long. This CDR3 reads CASSTTGAGANVLTF. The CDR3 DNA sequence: TGTGCCAGCAGCACGACAGGGGCCGGGGCCAACGTCCTGACTTTC. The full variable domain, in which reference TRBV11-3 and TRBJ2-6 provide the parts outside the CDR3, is EAGVVQSPRYKIIEKKQPVAFWCNPISGHNTLYWYLQNLGQGPELLIRYENEEAVDDSQLPKDRFSAERLKGVDSTLKIQPAELGDSAVYLCASSTTGAGANVLTFGAGSRLTVL.

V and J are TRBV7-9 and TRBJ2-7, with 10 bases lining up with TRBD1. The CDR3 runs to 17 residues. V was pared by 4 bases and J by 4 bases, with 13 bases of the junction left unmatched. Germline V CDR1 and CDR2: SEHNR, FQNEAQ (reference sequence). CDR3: CASSSLSGQGKWYEQYF. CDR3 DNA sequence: TGTGCCAGCAGCTCCTTGTCGGGACAGGGGAAATGGTACGAGCAGTACTTC.

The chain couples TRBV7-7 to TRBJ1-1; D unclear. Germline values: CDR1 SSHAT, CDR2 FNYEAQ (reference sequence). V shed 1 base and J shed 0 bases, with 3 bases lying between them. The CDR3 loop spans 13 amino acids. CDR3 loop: CASSLDLNTEAFF. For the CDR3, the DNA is TGTGCCAGCAGCTTAGACCTGAACACTGAAGCTTTCTTT.

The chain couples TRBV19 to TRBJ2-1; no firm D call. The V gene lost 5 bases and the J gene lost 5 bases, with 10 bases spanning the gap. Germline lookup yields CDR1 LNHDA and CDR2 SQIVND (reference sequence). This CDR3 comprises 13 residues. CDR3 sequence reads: CASSPRLDNEQFF. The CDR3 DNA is TGTGCCAGTAGTCCCCGACTTGACAATGAGCAGTTCTTC.

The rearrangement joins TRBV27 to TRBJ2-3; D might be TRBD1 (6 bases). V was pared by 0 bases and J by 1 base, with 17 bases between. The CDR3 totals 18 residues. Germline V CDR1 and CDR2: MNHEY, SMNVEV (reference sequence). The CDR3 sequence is CASSLSYVRGQGTDTQYF. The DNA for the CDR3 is TGTGCCAGCAGTTTATCGTATGTCAGGGGCCAGGGCACAGATACGCAGTATTTT.